The next 24 T cell receptor beta chains were all read from a single sample in a study of T cell responses to AZD1222 COVID-19 vaccine (dated by TCRdb to the early 2020s). Library prep was done by the immunoSEQ multiplex PCR assay. Not all clones reach the TCRdb copy of this immuneACCESS table, which keeps in-frame sequences only. Checked studies attribute under half of the gap to unresolved V genes and leave the rest unexplained. The sample table contains some 150,000 clones; only one count was recorded for less than 95% of them. 1.3% of the sample rests with the top ten. This sample's time point label indicates: baseline before first vaccination. This material consisted of peripheral blood, taken on day 0 of AZD1222 vaccination. The source is an adult in good health.

This sequence joins TRBV11-3 and TRBJ2-2, with D possibly being TRBD1 (5 bases). V was trimmed by 5 bases and J by 8 bases, leaving 15 bases between them. This CDR3 is built from 14 residues. From germline, CDR1 is SGHNT and CDR2 YENEEA. CDR3 amino acids: CASSTRVGKGELFF. CDR3 nucleotide sequence: TGTGCCAGCAGCACCAGGGTCGGAAAAGGGGAGCTGTTTTTT.

This clone showed up just once. This chain's CDR3 is CASSSPTGVNTEAFF. CDR3 in DNA: TGTGCCAGCAGTTCACCGACAGGAGTGAACACTGAAGCTTTCTTT. The rearrangement links TRBV28 to TRBJ1-1; TRBD1 is a possible D gene (6 bases). Trimming left V 4 bases short and J 0 bases short, with 12 bases between. The germline CDR1 and CDR2 sequences are MDHEN and SYDVKM. This CDR3 has 15 residues.

CDR3 in amino acids: CASSLEGIRSGNTIYF. CDR3 coding DNA: TGCGCCAGCAGCTTGGAGGGAATCAGGTCTGGAAACACCATATATTTT. The chain joins TRBV5-1 to TRBJ1-3, with D uncertain. Deletions cut 0 bases from V and 1 base from J, with 11 bases between. The V gene's germline CDR1 is SGHRS and CDR2 YFSETQ. The CDR3 is 16 residues long.

The chain has TRBV7-3 and TRBJ2-2, with TRBD2 matching 8 bases. J lost 1 base, V lost 5 bases, and 6 bases had no gene match. Germline CDR1 SGHTA, CDR2 FQGTGA. The CDR3 runs 16 residues. The CDR3 protein is CASSPGLARNTGELFF. CDR3 in DNA: TGTGCCAGCAGCCCAGGACTAGCCAGGAACACCGGGGAGCTGTTTTTT.

The chain carries TRBV2 and TRBJ1-6; no firm D call. The CDR3 spans 16 residues. CDR1 is SNHLY, CDR2 FYNNEI, per germline. Trimming cost V 2 bases and J 7 bases, with 15 bases left between them. CDR3 residues: CASSEMRVWGNSPLHF. In nucleotides, the CDR3 is TGTGCCAGCAGTGAAATGAGGGTCTGGGGAAATTCACCCCTCCACTTT. Using reference TRBV2 and TRBJ1-6 for the parts outside the CDR3, the full variable domain is EPEVTQTPSHQVTQMGQEVILRCVPISNHLYFYWYRQILGQKVEFLVSFYNNEISEKSEIFDDQFSVERPDGSNFTLKIRSTKLEDSAMYFCASSEMRVWGNSPLHFGNGTRLTVT.

The chain combines TRBV6-5 with TRBJ1-1; no definite D call. CDR1 and CDR2 from the germline V gene are MNHEY and SVGAGI. This CDR3 spans 13 amino acids. The germline V and J ends were trimmed by 8 bases and 6 bases, with 16 bases remaining between them. The CDR3 nucleotides read TGTGCCAGCGGGGTTTGGGGAGTCCCTGAAGCTTTCTTT. Translation: CASGVWGVPEAFF.

This chain connects TRBV7-2 to TRBJ1-1, with D hard to call. Per germline, CDR1 SGHTA and CDR2 FQGNSA. The CDR3 loop spans 13 amino acids. Trimming removed 4 bases from V and 11 bases from J, with 17 bases in between. CDR3 nucleotide sequence: TGTGCCAGCAGCTCCAGGACCGATCGTCGGGCTTTCTTT. Translating gives CASSSRTDRRAFF.

The gene calls are TRBV7-2 and TRBJ2-5; TRBD1 aligns across 9 bases. Germline assignment: CDR1 SGHTA and CDR2 FQGNSA. The CDR3 sequence is 15 residues long. V shed 2 bases, J shed 2 bases, and the junction held 3 bases outside the gene matches. CDR3 region: CASSLWGTGQETQYF. The CDR3 region has the DNA TGTGCCAGCAGCTTATGGGGGACAGGGCAAGAGACCCAGTACTTC.

This clone appeared once. The chain carries TRBV19 and TRBJ1-2; no firm D call. CDR1 and CDR2 (germline): LNHDA, SQIVND (reference sequence). V was cut by 3 bases and J by 5 bases, with 7 bases left in between. The CDR3 totals 12 residues. CDR3 DNA sequence: TGTGCCAGTAGTATGGAATATTATGGCTACACCTTC. It specifies CASSMEYYGYTF. Combining the CDR3 with reference TRBV19 and TRBJ1-2 gives the whole variable domain DGGITQSPKYLFRKEGQNVTLSCEQNLNHDAMYWYRQDPGQGLRLIYYSQIVNDFQKGDIAEGYSVSREKKESFPLTVTSAQKNPTAFYLCASSMEYYGYTFGSGTRLTVV.

The chain couples TRBV12-3 or TRBV12-4 to TRBJ1-2; no reliable D call. The CDR3 totals 12 residues. V lost 8 bases, J lost 5 bases, and 12 bases lay in between. CDR3 region: CASGIGSYGYTF. DNA of the CDR3: TGTGCCAGCGGAATAGGGTCTTATGGCTACACCTTC.

The gene calls are TRBV6-5 and TRBJ1-1; D ambiguous. CDR3 length equals 13 residues. Per germline, CDR1 MNHEY and CDR2 SVGAGI. V dropped 1 base and J dropped 1 base, with 4 bases sitting between them. CDR3 in amino acids: CASSYLGNTEAFF. CDR3 nucleotide sequence: TGTGCCAGCAGTTACTTGGGGAACACTGAAGCTTTCTTT.

This chain links TRBV13 with TRBJ2-3; 15 bases align to TRBD2. Germline-derived CDR1 and CDR2 are PRHDT and FYEKMQ (reference sequence). The CDR3 extends over 17 amino acids. Trimming took 4 bases from V and 5 from J; bases not matched to a gene: 7. This chain's CDR3 is CASSWGLAGGREDTQYF. The CDR3, as DNA: TGTGCCAGCAGCTGGGGACTAGCGGGAGGTAGAGAAGATACGCAGTATTTT.

V gene TRBV6-6 combines with J gene TRBJ1-2, with a tentative D call TRBD1 (6 bases). Germline values: CDR1 MNHNY, CDR2 SVGAGI (reference sequence). V lost 7 bases and J 3 bases, leaving 15 bases between the germline ends. The length of the CDR3 is 14 residues. This CDR3 reads CASNHLGADYGYTF. The CDR3 DNA reads TGTGCCAGCAACCACCTGGGGGCAGACTATGGCTACACCTTC.

V usage is TRBV2 and J usage is TRBJ1-1; the D is unclear. Germline V gene data show CDR1 as SNHLY and CDR2 as FYNNEI. The CDR3 runs to 13 residues. V was shortened by 2 bases and J by 0 bases, with 4 bases between the two germline ends. CDR3 protein: CASSELLNTEAFF. The CDR3 DNA sequence: TGTGCCAGCAGTGAATTGTTGAACACTGAAGCTTTCTTT.

The rearrangement joins TRBV24-1 to TRBJ2-2, with a tentative D call TRBD2 (6 bases). CDR1 and CDR2 from the germline V gene are KGHDR and SFDVKD. There are 17 residues in the CDR3. With 4 bases removed from V and 6 bases from J, the gap between germline ends came to 20 bases. The CDR3 coding sequence is TGTGCCACCAGTGACCAAAGGGACTTGAGTTGGTCCGGGGAGCTGTTTTTT. Protein product: CATSDQRDLSWSGELFF.

The genes are TRBV18 and TRBJ1-2; D is ambiguous. Germline V CDR1 and CDR2: KGHSH, LQKENI. The CDR3 spans 12 residues. The ends were cut back, 5 bases at V and 2 bases at J, with 6 bases in the middle. CDR3 bases: TGTGCCAGCTCATCTGAGAACTATGGCTACACCTTC. Encoded protein: CASSSENYGYTF.

The V gene is TRBV13, the J gene TRBJ2-1; TRBD2 matches 11 bases. The CDR3 consists of 14 residues. Germline assignment: CDR1 PRHDT and CDR2 FYEKMQ (reference sequence). With 3 bases clipped from V and 5 bases from J, the junction kept 0 bases outside the gene matches. CDR3 nucleotides: TGTGCCAGCAGCTTGGGACTAGCGGACAATGAGCAGTTCTTC. This translates into CASSLGLADNEQFF.

V gene TRBV5-1 combines with J gene TRBJ1-3; unclear D gene. Between the trimmed V and J ends, which lost 4 bases and 1 base, there was a span of 15 bases. The length of the CDR3 is 16 residues. Germline lookup yields CDR1 SGHRS and CDR2 YFSETQ. The CDR3 loop reads CASSLVKVESGNTIYF. Here the CDR3 DNA reads TGCGCCAGCAGCCTGGTTAAGGTGGAATCTGGAAACACCATATATTTT.

The V call is TRBV20-1, the J call TRBJ1-5, with 7 bases aligning to TRBD1. CDR3 size: 16 residues. Losses at the gene ends were 3 bases for V and 3 bases for J; bases not matched to a gene: 11. Germline CDR1 DFQATT, CDR2 SNEGSKA (reference sequence). DNA of the CDR3: TGCAGTGCTAGTCTCCCGGGACAGCGGGACAATCAGCCCCAGCATTTT. Amino acid sequence: CSASLPGQRDNQPQHF.

The gene calls are TRBV12-3 or TRBV12-4 and TRBJ1-1; tentative D call: TRBD1 (5 bases). V lost 4 bases and J lost 6, with 12 bases in between. This CDR3 comprises 13 residues. The CDR3 loop reads CASSYGRGSEAFF. As DNA, the CDR3 is TGTGCCAGCAGTTATGGACGGGGGTCTGAAGCTTTCTTT.

The chain recombines TRBV10-3 with TRBJ2-3; 8 bases map to TRBD2. This CDR3 spans 15 amino acids. Germline values: CDR1 ENHRY, CDR2 SYGVKD. The V segment lost 10 bases and the J segment 0 bases; nucleotides outside the gene matches: 9. The CDR3 DNA follows: TGTGCCAGCCTCAGCGGGAGTCGAAGCACAGATACGCAGTATTTT. It specifies CASLSGSRSTDTQYF.

This clone was observed once. The chain couples TRBV12-3 or TRBV12-4 to TRBJ2-3; D not resolved. V gave up 4 bases and J gave up 1 base, with 3 bases separating them. The CDR3 consists of 12 residues. The CDR3 bases are TGTGCCAGCAGTTCTCGCACAGATACGCAGTATTTT. Translation gives CASSSRTDTQYF.

This chain connects TRBV2 to TRBJ1-1; D possibly corresponds to TRBD1 (5 bases). The V end lost 4 bases, the J end lost 4 bases, and 13 bases lay between the germline ends. From germline, CDR1 is SNHLY and CDR2 FYNNEI. This CDR3 has 14 residues. The CDR3, as DNA: TGTGCCAGCAGTGTACGTCCTGGGGGCACTGAAGCTTTCTTT. Protein product: CASSVRPGGTEAFF.

V gene TRBV24-1 combines with J gene TRBJ1-1; D might be TRBD1 (6 bases). Germline values: CDR1 KGHDR, CDR2 SFDVKD. This CDR3 has 19 residues. With 2 bases removed from V and 1 base from J, the gap between germline ends came to 22 bases. This chain's CDR3 is CATSDSHAGTPTENTEAFF. The CDR3 region has the DNA TGTGCCACCAGTGATTCACACGCGGGGACACCGACCGAGAACACTGAAGCTTTCTTT.